Below are 9 T cell receptor beta chains sequenced from a single sample in a study of blood T cell repertoires in COVID-19. Produced via immunoSEQ multiplex PCR; TCRdb's table is partial and in-frame only. The sample consists of 45,000 to 50,000 clones, 80% to 85% of them appearing once. The sample comprised peripheral blood. The receptors come from a man in his sixties with active COVID-19.

This clone was seen only a few times. The rearrangement uses TRBV4-3 and TRBJ2-1; 8 bases align to TRBD2. The CDR3 spans 14 residues. The ends lost 1 base at V and 7 bases at J; junction bases unmatched: 3. The germline gives CDR1 LGHNA, CDR2 YSLEER. The CDR3 here is CASSQGLASNEQFF. The CDR3 nucleotides read TGCGCCAGCAGCCAAGGACTAGCGAGTAATGAGCAGTTCTTC.

The chain combines TRBV5-3 with TRBJ1-1; no firm D call. TRBV5-3 qualifies as an ORF whose function is uncertain. With 1 base removed from V and 0 bases from J, the gap between germline ends came to 7 bases. The CDR3 covers 14 residues. CDR3 sequence reads: CARSLWQLNTEAFF. In nucleotides, the CDR3 is TGTGCCAGAAGCTTGTGGCAGTTGAACACTGAAGCTTTCTTT.

The V gene is TRBV19, the J gene TRBJ2-1, with 8 bases lining up with TRBD1. The germline V gene has CDR1 LNHDA and CDR2 SQIVND (reference sequence). The CDR3 totals 15 residues. V shed 5 bases, J shed 3 bases, and the junction held 6 bases outside the gene matches. CDR3 bases: TGTGCCAGTAGTGCACACACAGGGGGCTACAATGAGCAGTTCTTC. Its translation: CASSAHTGGYNEQFF.

This rearrangement joins TRBV24-1 to TRBJ1-5; TRBD1 might be the D (5 bases). The ends were cut back, 4 bases at V and 7 bases at J, with 25 bases in the middle. Germline V CDR1 and CDR2: KGHDR, SFDVKD. The CDR3 is 18 residues long. CDR3: CATSDSSGPRGRSQPQHF. The CDR3 nucleotides read TGTGCCACCAGTGACTCTTCAGGTCCTAGGGGAAGGAGCCAGCCCCAGCATTTT.

J is TRBJ1-1 and V is TRBV18; D not certain. Trimming took off 3 bases at V and 1 base at J, with 6 bases between the two ends. Germline loops: CDR1 KGHSH, CDR2 LQKENI. The CDR3 has 13 residues. The CDR3 region has the DNA TGTGCCAGCTCACCCCCAGGGAACACTGAAGCTTTCTTT. It encodes CASSPPGNTEAFF. The variable domain in full, completed from reference TRBV18 and TRBJ1-1, reads NAGVMQNPRHLVRRRGQEARLRCSPMKGHSHVYWYRQLPEEGLKFMVYLQKENIIDESGMPKERFSAEFPKEGPSILRIQQVVRGDSAAYFCASSPPGNTEAFFGQGTRLTVV.

The rearrangement uses TRBV3-1 (or the pseudogene TRBV3-2) and TRBJ2-1; 10 bases are a match to TRBD2. Germline V CDR1 and CDR2: LGHDT, YNNKEL (reference sequence). The CDR3 is 19 amino acids. Losses at the gene ends were 3 bases for V and 4 bases for J; bases not matched to a gene: 15. As DNA, the CDR3 is TGTGCCAGCAGCCACCCACCTGCCAGCGGGAGGGCCGGGTACAATGAGCAGTTCTTC. Translation: CASSHPPASGRAGYNEQFF.

V is TRBV28 and J is TRBJ2-7; 9 bases are shared with TRBD2. CDR1 is MDHEN, CDR2 SYDVKM, per germline. V lost 6 bases and J lost 0; bases outside the gene matches: 6. The CDR3 runs 15 residues. CDR3 DNA sequence: TGTGCCAGCAGCAGCCCGGGACTAGCCTCCTACGAGCAGTACTTC. Amino acids: CASSSPGLASYEQYF.

This chain joins TRBV3-1 (or the pseudogene TRBV3-2) and TRBJ2-2, with no clear D. From germline, CDR1 is LGHDT and CDR2 YNNKEL (reference sequence). The germline V and J ends were trimmed by 7 bases and 1 base, with 13 bases remaining between them. The CDR3 has 15 amino acids. CDR3 region: CASMSEIGNTGELFF. The CDR3 DNA reads as TGTGCCAGCATGTCCGAGATCGGGAACACCGGGGAGCTGTTTTTT.

J is TRBJ2-1 and V is TRBV19; TRBD2 aligns across 10 bases. The V segment lost 6 bases and the J segment 9 bases; nucleotides outside the gene matches: 11. The CDR3 is 15 amino acids. Looked up from germline, CDR1 is LNHDA and CDR2 is SQIVND (reference sequence). CDR3: CASSFSGGPLGEQFF. The CDR3 nucleotides are TGTGCCAGTAGCTTTAGCGGGGGGCCCCTCGGTGAGCAGTTCTTC.